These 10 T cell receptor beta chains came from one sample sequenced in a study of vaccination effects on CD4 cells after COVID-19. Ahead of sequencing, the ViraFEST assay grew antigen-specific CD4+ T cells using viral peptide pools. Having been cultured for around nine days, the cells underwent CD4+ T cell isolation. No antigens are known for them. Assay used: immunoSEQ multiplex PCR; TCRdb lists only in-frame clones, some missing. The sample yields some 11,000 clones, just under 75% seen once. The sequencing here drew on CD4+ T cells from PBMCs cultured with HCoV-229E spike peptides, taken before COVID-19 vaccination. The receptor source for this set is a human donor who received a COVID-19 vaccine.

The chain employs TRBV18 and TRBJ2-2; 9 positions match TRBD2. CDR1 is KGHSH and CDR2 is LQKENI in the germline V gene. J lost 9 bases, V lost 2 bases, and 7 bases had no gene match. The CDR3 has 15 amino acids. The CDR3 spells CASSPSASGMRELFF. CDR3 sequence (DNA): TGTGCCAGCTCACCATCGGCTAGCGGGATGCGGGAGCTGTTTTTT.

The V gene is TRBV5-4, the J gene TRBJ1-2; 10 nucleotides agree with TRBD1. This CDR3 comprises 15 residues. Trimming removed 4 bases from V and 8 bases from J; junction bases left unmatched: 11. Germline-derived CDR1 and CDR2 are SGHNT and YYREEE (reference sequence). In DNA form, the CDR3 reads TGTGCCAGCAGCAGCGACAGGGGGCGGCCAGGCGGCTACACCTTC. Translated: CASSSDRGRPGGYTF.

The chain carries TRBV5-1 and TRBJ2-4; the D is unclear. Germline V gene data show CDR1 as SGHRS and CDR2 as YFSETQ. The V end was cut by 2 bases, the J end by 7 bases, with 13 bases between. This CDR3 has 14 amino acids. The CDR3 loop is CASSFTADGNIQYF. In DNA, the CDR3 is TGCGCCAGCAGCTTTACCGCCGACGGGAACATTCAGTACTTC.

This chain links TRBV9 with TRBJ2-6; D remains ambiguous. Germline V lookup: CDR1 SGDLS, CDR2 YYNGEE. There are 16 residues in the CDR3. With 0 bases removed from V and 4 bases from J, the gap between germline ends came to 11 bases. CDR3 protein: CASSVAPTIGANVLTF. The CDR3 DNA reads TGTGCCAGCAGCGTAGCTCCAACCATCGGGGCCAACGTCCTGACTTTC.

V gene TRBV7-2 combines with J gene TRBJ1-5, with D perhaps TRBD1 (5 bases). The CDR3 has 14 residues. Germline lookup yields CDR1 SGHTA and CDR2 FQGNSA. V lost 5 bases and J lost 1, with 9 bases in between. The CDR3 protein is CASSLQDSNQPQHF. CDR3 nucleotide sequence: TGTGCCAGCAGCCTACAGGACAGCAATCAGCCCCAGCATTTT.

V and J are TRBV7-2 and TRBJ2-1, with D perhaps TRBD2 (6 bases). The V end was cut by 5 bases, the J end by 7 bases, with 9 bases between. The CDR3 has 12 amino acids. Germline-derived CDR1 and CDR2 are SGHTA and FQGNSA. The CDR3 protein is CASSTRGNEQFF. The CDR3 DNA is TGTGCCAGCAGCACACGGGGGAATGAGCAGTTCTTC.

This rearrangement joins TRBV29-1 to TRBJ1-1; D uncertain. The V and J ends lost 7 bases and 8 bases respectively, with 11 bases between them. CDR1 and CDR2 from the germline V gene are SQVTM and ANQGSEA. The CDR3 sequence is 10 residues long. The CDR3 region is CSAGTAEAFF. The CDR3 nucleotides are TGCAGCGCGGGAACAGCCGAAGCTTTCTTT.

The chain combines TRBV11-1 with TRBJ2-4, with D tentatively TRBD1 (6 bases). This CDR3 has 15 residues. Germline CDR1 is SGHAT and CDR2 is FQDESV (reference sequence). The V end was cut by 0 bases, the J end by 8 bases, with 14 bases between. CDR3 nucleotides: TGTGCCAGCAGCTTAGCAGGGGGTGGAGGATACATTCAGTACTTC. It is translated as CASSLAGGGGYIQYF.

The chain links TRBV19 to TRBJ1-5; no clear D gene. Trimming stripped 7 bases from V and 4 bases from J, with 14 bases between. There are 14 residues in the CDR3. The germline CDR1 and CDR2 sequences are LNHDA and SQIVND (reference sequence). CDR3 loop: CASNPLRANQPQHF. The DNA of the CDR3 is TGTGCCAGTAACCCTCTGCGGGCGAATCAGCCCCAGCATTTT.

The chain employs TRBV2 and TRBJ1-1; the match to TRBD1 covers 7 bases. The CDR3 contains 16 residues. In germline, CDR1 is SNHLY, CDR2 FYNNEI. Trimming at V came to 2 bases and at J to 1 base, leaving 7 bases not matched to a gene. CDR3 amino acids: CASSERGAGGNTEAFF. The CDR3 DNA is TGTGCCAGCAGTGAAAGGGGGGCAGGGGGGAACACTGAAGCTTTCTTT.